This TCR beta chain stems from a study of OX40 agonist ivuxolimab in advanced cancers. The overall study: Patients were treated with ivuxolimab, an agonistic anti-OX40 (CD134) antibody. The study's findings and limits: Researchers did not establish what antigens the expanded peripheral T cells target. Part of the nonresponder group also had normalized T-cell clonal expansion that was low.

Method: immunoSEQ multiplex PCR; TCRdb's copy keeps in-frame clones and lacks some. The sample includes about 98,000 clones, approximately 93% of them seen just once. This CDR3 region has 15 residues. Germline CDR1 and CDR2: ENHRY and SYGVKD. The V gene lost 4 bases and the J gene lost 6 bases, with 18 bases spanning the gap. Details on this clone: Its target is unknown.

The material sequenced was CD4+ or CD8+ T cells sorted from blood, taken in a trial of the OX40 agonist ivuxolimab. The origin of this receptor is an adult with an advanced solid tumor such as melanoma, head and neck, liver or kidney cancer. The V call is TRBV10-3, the J call TRBJ1-2; maybe TRBD1 (5 bases). This CDR3 is CAISAISEGDDGYTF. The CDR3, as DNA: TGTGCCATCAGTGCCATCTCGGAAGGGGACGATGGCTACACCTTC.